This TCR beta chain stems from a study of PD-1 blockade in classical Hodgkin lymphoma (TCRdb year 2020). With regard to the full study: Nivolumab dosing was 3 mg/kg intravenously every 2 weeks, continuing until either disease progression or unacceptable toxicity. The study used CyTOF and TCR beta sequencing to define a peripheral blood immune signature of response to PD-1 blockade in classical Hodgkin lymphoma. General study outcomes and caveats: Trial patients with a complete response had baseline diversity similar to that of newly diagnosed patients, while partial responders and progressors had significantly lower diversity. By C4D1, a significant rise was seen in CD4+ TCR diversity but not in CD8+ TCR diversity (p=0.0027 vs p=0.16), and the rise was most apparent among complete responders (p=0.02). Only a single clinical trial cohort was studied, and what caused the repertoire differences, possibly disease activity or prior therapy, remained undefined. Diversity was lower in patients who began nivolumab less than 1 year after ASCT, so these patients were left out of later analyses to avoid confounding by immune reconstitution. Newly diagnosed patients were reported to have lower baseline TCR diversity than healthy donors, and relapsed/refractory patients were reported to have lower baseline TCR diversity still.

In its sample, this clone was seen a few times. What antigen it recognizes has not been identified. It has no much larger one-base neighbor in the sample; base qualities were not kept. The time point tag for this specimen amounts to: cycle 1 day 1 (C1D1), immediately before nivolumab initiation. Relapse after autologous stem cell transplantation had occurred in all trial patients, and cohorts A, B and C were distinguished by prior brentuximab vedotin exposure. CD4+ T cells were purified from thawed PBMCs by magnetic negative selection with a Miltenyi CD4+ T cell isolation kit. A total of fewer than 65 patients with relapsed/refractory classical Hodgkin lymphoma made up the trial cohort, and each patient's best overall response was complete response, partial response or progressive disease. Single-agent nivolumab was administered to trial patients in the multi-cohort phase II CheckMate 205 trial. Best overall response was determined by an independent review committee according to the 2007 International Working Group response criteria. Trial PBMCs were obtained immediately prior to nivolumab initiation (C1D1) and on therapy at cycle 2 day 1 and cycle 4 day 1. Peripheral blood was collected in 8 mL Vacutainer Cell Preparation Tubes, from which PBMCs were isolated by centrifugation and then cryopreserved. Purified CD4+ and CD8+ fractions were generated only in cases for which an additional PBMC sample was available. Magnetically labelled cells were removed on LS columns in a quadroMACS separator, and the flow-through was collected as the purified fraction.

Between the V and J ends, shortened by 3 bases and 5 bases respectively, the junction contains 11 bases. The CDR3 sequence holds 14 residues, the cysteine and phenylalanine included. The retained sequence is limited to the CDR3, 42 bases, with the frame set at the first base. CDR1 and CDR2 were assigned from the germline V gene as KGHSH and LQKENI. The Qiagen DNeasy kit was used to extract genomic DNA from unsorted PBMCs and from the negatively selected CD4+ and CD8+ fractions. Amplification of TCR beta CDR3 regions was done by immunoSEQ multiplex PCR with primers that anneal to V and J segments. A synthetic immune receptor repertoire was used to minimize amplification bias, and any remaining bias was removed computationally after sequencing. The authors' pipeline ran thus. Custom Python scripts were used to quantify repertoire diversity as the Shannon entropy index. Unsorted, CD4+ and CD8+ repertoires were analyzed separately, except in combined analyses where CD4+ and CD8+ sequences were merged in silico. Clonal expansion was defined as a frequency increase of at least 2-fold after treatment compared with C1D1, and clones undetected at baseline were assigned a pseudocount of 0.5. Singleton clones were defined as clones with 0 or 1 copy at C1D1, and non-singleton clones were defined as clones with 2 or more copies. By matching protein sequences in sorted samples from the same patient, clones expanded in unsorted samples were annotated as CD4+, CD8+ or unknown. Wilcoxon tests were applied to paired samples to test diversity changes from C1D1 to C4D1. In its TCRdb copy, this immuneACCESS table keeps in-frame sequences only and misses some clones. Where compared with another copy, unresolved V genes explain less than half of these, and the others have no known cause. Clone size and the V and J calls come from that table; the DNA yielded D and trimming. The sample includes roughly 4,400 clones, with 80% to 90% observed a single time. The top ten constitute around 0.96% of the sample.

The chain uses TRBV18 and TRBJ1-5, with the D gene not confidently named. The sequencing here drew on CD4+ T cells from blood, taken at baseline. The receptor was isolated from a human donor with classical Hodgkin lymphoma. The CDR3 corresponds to CASSPVSGDQPQHF. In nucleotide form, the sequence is TGTGCCAGCTCACCGGTCTCTGGAGATCAGCCCCAGCATTTT.